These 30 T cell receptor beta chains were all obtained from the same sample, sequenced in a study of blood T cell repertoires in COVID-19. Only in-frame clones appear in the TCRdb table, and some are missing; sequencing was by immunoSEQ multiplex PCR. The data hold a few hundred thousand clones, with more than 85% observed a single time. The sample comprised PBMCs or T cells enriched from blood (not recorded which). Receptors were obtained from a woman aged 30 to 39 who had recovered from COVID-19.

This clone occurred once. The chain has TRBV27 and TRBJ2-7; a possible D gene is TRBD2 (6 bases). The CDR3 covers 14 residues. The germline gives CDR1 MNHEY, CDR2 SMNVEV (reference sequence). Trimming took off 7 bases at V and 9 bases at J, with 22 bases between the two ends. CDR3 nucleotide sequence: TGTGCCAGCAATCCGGGGGTACCCGCCCTAGGGCAGTACTTC. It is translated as CASNPGVPALGQYF.

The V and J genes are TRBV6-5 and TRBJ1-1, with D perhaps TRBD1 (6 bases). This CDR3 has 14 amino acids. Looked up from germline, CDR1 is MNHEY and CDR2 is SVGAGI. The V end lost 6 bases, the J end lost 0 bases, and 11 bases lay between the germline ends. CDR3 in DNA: TGTGCCAGCAGACGTGGACAGATGAACACTGAAGCTTTCTTT. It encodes CASRRGQMNTEAFF.

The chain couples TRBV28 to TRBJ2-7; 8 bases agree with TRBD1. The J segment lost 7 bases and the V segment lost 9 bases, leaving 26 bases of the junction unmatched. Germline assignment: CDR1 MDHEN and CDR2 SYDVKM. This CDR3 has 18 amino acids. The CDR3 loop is CASPPPGTGFLPPGEQYF. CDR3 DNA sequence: TGTGCCAGTCCCCCCCCCGGGACAGGTTTTCTCCCTCCGGGAGAGCAGTACTTC.

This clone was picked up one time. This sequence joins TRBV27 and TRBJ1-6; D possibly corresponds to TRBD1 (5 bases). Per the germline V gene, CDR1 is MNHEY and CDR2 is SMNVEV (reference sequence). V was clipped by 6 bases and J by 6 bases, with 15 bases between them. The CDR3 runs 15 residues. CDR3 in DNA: TGTGCCAGCAGATCAAGACAGACACTTAATTCACCCCTCCACTTT. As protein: CASRSRQTLNSPLHF.

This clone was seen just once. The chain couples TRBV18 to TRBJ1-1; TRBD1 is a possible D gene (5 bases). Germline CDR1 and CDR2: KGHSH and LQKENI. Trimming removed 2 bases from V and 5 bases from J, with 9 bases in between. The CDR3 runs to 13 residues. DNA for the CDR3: TGTGCCAGCTCACCAGGGGCGCTTACTGAAGCTTTCTTT. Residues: CASSPGALTEAFF.

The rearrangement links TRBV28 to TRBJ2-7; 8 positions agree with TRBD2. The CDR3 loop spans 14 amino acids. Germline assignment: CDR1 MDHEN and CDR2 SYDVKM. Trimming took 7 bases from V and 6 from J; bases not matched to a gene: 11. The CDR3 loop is CASTPAGGASEQYF. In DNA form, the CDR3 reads TGTGCCAGCACCCCCGCCGGGGGGGCGAGCGAGCAGTACTTC.

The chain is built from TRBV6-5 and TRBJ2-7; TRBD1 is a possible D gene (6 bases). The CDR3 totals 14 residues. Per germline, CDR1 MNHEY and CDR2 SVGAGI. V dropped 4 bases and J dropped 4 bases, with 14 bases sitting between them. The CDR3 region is CASSLGTSGYEQYF. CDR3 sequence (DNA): TGTGCCAGCAGTTTAGGGACATCGGGTTACGAGCAGTACTTC.

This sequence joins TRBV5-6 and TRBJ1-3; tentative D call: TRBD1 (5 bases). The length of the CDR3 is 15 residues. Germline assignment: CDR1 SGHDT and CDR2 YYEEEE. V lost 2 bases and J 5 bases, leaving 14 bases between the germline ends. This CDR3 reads CASSFEGRGRNTIYF. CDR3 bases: TGTGCCAGCAGCTTCGAAGGGAGGGGCAGAAACACCATATATTTT.

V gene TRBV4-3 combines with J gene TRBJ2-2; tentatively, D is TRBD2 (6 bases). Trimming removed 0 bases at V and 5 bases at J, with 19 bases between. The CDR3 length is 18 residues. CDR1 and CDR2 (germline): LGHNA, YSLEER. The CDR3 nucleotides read TGCGCCAGCAGCCAAGATTCGGTGAACTTCGCGGGGACCGGGGAGCTGTTTTTT. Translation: CASSQDSVNFAGTGELFF.

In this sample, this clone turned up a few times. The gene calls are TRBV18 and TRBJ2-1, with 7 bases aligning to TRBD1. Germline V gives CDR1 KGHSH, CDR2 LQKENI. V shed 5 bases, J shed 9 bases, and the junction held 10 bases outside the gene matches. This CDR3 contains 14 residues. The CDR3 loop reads CASSLQGQEGEQFF. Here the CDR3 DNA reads TGTGCCAGCTCATTACAAGGACAGGAAGGTGAGCAGTTCTTC.

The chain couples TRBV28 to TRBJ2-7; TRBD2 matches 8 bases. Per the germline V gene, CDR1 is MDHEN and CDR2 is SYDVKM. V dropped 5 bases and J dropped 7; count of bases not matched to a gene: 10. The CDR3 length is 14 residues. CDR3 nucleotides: TGTGCCAGCAGTACCCTCCCGGGGGGGGGTGAGCAGTACTTC. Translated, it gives CASSTLPGGGEQYF.

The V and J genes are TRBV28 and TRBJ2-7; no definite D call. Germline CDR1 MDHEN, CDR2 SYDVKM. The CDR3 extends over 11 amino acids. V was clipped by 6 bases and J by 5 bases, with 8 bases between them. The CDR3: CASRLNDEQYF. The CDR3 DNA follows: TGTGCCAGCAGGCTAAACGACGAGCAGTACTTC.

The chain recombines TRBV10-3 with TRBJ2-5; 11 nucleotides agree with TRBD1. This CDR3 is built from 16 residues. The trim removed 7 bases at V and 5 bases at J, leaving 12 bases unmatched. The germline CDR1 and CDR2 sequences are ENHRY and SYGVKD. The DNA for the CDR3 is TGTGCCATCAAGGCATTTTGGACAGGGGGCATCGAGACCCAGTACTTC. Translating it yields CAIKAFWTGGIETQYF.

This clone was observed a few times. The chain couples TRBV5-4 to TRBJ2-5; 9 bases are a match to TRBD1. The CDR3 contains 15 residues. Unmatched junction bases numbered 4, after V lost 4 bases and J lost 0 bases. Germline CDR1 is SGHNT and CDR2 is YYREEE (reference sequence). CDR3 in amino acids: CASSARTGDQETQYF. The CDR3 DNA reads TGTGCCAGCAGCGCCCGGACAGGGGACCAAGAGACCCAGTACTTC.

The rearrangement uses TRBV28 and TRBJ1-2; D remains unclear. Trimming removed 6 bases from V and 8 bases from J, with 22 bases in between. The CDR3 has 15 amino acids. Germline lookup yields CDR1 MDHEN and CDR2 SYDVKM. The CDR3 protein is CASRNVAVEPRGYTF. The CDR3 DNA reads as TGTGCCAGCAGGAACGTTGCGGTGGAACCTCGGGGCTACACCTTC.

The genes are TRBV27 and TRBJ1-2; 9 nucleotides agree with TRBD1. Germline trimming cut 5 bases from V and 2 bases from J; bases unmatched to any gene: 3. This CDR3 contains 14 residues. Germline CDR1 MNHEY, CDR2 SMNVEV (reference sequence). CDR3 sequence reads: CASSPGQGNYGYTF. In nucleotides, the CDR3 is TGTGCCAGCAGTCCGGGACAGGGAAACTATGGCTACACCTTC.

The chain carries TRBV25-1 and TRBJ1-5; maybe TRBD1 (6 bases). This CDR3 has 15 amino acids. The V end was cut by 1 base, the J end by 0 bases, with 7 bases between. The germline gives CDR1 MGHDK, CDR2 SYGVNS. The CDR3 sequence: CASSEWTDSNQPQHF. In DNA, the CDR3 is TGTGCCAGCAGTGAATGGACAGATAGCAATCAGCCCCAGCATTTT.

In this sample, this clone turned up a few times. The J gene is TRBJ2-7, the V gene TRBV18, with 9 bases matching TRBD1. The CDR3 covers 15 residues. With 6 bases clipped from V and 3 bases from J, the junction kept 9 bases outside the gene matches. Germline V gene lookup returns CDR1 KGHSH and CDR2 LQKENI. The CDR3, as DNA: TGTGCCAGCTCGCCATTCACAGGGGGCAGCTACGAGCAGTACTTC. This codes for CASSPFTGGSYEQYF. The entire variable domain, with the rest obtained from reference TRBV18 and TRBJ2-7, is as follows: NAGVMQNPRHLVRRRGQEARLRCSPMKGHSHVYWYRQLPEEGLKFMVYLQKENIIDESGMPKERFSAEFPKEGPSILRIQQVVRGDSAAYFCASSPFTGGSYEQYFGPGTRLTVT.

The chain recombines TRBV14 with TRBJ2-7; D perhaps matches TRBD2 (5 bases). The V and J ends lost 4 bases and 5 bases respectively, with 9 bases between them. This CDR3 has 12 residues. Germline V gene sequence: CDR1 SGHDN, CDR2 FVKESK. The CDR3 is CASSPRENEQYF. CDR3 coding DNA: TGTGCCAGCAGCCCTAGGGAGAACGAGCAGTACTTC.

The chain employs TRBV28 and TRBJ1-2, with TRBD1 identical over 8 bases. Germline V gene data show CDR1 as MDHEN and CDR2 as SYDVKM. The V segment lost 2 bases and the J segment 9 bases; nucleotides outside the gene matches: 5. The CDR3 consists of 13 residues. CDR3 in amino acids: CASSLGQGGRYTF. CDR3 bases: TGTGCCAGCAGTTTAGGACAGGGAGGACGCTACACCTTC.

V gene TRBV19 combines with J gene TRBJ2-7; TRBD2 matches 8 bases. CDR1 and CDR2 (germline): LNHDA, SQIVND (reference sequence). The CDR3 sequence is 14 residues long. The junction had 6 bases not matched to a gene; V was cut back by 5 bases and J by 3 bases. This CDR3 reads CASSSSGGDYEQYF. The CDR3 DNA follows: TGTGCCAGTAGTTCGTCGGGAGGGGACTACGAGCAGTACTTC. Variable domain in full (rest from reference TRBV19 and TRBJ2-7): DGGITQSPKYLFRKEGQNVTLSCEQNLNHDAMYWYRQDPGQGLRLIYYSQIVNDFQKGDIAEGYSVSREKKESFPLTVTSAQKNPTAFYLCASSSSGGDYEQYFGPGTRLTVT.

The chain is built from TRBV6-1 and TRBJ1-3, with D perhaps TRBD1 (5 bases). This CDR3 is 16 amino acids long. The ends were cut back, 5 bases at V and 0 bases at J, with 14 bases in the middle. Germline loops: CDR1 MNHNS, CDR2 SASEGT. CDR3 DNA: TGTGCCAGCAGTAAAGGGGCGTCCCTCTCTGGAAACACCATATATTTT. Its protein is CASSKGASLSGNTIYF.

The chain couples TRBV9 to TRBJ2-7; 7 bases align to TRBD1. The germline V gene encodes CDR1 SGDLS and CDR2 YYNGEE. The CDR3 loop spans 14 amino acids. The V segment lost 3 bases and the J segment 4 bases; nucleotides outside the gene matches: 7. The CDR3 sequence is CASSGGDSPYEQYF. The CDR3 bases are TGTGCCAGCAGCGGTGGGGACAGCCCTTACGAGCAGTACTTC.

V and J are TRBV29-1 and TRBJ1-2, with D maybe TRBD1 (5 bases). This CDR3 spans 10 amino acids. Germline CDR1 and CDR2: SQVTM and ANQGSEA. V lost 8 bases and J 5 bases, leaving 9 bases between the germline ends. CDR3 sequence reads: CSSGGYGYTF. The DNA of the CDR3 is TGCAGCTCCGGGGGTTATGGCTACACCTTC.

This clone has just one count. CDR3 protein: CASSVAAGLSYNEQFF. The CDR3 coding sequence is TGTGCCAGCAGCGTAGCTGCGGGACTATCCTACAATGAGCAGTTCTTC. The chain carries TRBV9 and TRBJ2-1, with 7 bases identical to TRBD2. Germline CDR1 and CDR2: SGDLS and YYNGEE. Germline trimming cut 0 bases from V and 1 base from J; bases unmatched to any gene: 4. The CDR3 loop spans 16 amino acids.

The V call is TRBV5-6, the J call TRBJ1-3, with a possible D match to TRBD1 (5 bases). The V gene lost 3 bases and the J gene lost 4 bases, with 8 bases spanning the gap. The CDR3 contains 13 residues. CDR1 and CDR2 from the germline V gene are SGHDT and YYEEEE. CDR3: CASSSGQGNTIYF. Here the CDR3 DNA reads TGTGCCAGCAGCTCAGGGCAGGGAAACACCATATATTTT.

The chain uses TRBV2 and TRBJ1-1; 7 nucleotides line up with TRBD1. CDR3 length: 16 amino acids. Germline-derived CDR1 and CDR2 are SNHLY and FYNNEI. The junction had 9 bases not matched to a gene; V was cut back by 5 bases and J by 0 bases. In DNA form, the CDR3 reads TGTGCCAGCAGTATGATAGGAGGGGGCTTGAACACTGAAGCTTTCTTT. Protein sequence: CASSMIGGGLNTEAFF.

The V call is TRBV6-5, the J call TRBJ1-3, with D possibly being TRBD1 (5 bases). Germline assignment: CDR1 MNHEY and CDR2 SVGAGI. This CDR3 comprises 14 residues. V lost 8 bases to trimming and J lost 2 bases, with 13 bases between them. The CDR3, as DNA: TGTGCCAGCGGGATGGGGGGACCTGGAAACACCATATATTTT. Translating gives CASGMGGPGNTIYF.

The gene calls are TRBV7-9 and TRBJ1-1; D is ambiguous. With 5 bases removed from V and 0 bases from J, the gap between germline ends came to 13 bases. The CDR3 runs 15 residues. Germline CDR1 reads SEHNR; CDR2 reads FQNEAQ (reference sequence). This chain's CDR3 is CASSRAGSMNTEAFF. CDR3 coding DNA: TGTGCCAGCAGCCGTGCGGGGTCCATGAACACTGAAGCTTTCTTT.

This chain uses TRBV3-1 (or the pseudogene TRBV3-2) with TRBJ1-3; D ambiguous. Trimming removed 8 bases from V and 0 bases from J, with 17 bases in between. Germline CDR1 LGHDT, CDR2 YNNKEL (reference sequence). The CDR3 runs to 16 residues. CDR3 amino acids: CASLPRRRSSGNTIYF. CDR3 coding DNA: TGTGCCAGCCTTCCCCGGAGACGAAGCTCTGGAAACACCATATATTTT.